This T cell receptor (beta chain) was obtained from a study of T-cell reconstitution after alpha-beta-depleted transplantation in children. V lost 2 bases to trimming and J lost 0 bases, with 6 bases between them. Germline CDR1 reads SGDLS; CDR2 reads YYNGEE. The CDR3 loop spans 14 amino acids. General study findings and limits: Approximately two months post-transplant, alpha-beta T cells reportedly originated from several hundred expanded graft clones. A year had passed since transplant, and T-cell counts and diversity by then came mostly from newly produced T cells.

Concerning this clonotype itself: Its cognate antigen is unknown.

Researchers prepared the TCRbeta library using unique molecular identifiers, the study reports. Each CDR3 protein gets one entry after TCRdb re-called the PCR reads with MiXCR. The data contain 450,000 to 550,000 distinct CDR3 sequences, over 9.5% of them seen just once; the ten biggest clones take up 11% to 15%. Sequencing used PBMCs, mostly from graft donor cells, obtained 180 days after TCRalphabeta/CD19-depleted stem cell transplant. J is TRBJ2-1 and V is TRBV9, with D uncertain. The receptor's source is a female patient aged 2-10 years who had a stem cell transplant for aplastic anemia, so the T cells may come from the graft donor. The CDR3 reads CASSVCGSYNEQFF. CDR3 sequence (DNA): TGTGCCAGCAGCGTGTGCGGCTCCTACAATGAGCAGTTCTTC.